This TCR beta chain is drawn from a study of T cell clonality in common variable immunodeficiency. Overall study findings and caveats: Fewer TCRbeta clones were shared among CVID subjects than controls. Reportedly, TCR beta sequences from common variable immunodeficiency showed fewer deletions and N-nucleotide insertions.

In regard to this clone: The antigen is undetermined. The CDR3 end is not reached by the read, which stops 3 residues before it; the germline J gene fills it in.

Method: immunoSEQ multiplex PCR; TCRdb's copy keeps in-frame clones and lacks some. The sample lists about 26,000 clones, none appearing once, the ten largest making up more than 20%. V lost 0 bases and J lost 2, with 9 bases in between. The germline V gene has CDR1 DFQATT and CDR2 SNEGSKA (reference sequence). The CDR3 loop spans 14 amino acids. The material sequenced was peripheral blood mononuclear cells. The chain links TRBV20-1 to TRBJ2-3; D unresolved. This clonotype was obtained from a human donor with common variable immunodeficiency. The CDR3 bases that were read are TGCAGTGCTAGAGAGGTCCAGTACACAGATACG. It yields the protein CSAREVQYTDT. The CDR3 in its entirety is CSAREVQYTDTQYF.